These 15 T cell receptor beta chains were all obtained from the same sample, sequenced in a study of blood T cell repertoires in COVID-19. The table came from immunoSEQ multiplex PCR; TCRdb's copy has only in-frame clones and leaves some out. The sample lists 150,000 to 200,000 clones; 70% to 90% were seen once. What was sequenced was PBMCs or T cells enriched from blood (not recorded which). These TCRs come from a woman younger than 35 who had recovered from COVID-19.

The rearrangement joins TRBV4-1 to TRBJ1-1, with D tentatively TRBD1 (5 bases). This CDR3 contains 13 residues. Per germline, CDR1 MGHRA and CDR2 YSYEKL. V lost 6 bases and J lost 5, with 13 bases in between. Here the CDR3 reads CASSLIGGTEAFF. The CDR3, as DNA: TGCGCCAGCAGTTTAATTGGGGGGACTGAAGCTTTCTTT.

The J gene is TRBJ1-3, the V gene TRBV21-1. TRBV21-1 is a known pseudogene. CDR3 length: 16 amino acids. CDR3 sequence: CASSKTIGFAGNTIYF. The CDR3 DNA sequence: TGTGCCAGCAGCAAAACGATCGGTTTTGCTGGAAACACCATATATTTT.

This clone was recorded only once. The V call is TRBV3-1 (or the pseudogene TRBV3-2), the J call TRBJ2-5, with 7 bases aligning to TRBD2. The CDR3 loop spans 15 amino acids. The J segment lost 0 bases and the V segment lost 4 bases, leaving 5 bases of the junction unmatched. Germline loops: CDR1 LGHDT, CDR2 YNNKEL (reference sequence). The CDR3 here is CASSRPAGNQETQYF. CDR3 in DNA: TGTGCCAGCAGCCGTCCAGCGGGGAACCAAGAGACCCAGTACTTC.

About this clone itself: Within the sample, other DNA sequences also encode this same CDR3. This chain links TRBV19 with TRBJ1-5; the D is unclear. The germline V gene has CDR1 LNHDA and CDR2 SQIVND (reference sequence). Deletions cut 0 bases from V and 2 bases from J, with 5 bases between. This CDR3 comprises 14 residues. CDR3 in amino acids: CASSIDRGNQPQHF. The CDR3 DNA sequence: TGTGCCAGTAGTATAGACCGGGGCAATCAGCCCCAGCATTTT.

The DNA for the CDR3 is TGCGCCAGCAGCTTCACGGCGGTGGTCACTGAAGCTTTCTTT. This encodes CASSFTAVVTEAFF. The rearrangement uses TRBV5-1 and TRBJ1-1; no firm D call. The CDR3 consists of 14 residues. With 2 bases removed from V and 4 bases from J, the gap between germline ends came to 12 bases. Germline CDR1 reads SGHRS; CDR2 reads YFSETQ.

The CDR3 DNA reads as TGTGCCAGCAGCTGGACAGGACTCAGCTCTGGAAACACCATATATTTT. Its translation is CASSWTGLSSGNTIYF. This chain connects TRBV28 to TRBJ1-3, with 7 bases identical to TRBD1. The junction had 8 bases not matched to a gene; V was cut back by 6 bases and J by 0 bases. This CDR3 has 16 amino acids. Germline V gene lookup returns CDR1 MDHEN and CDR2 SYDVKM.

The rearrangement links TRBV29-1 to TRBJ2-1; TRBD1 aligns across 8 bases. The CDR3 spans 16 residues. Trimming removed 3 bases from V and 8 bases from J; junction bases left unmatched: 15. Germline V gives CDR1 SQVTM, CDR2 ANQGSEA. CDR3 DNA sequence: TGCAGCGTTGATAAAAAAGGACAGGGTTGGTTCTATGAGCAGTTCTTC. This sequence encodes CSVDKKGQGWFYEQFF.

The rearrangement links TRBV2 to TRBJ2-2; tentative D call: TRBD2 (6 bases). The CDR3 runs 16 residues. Germline V CDR1 and CDR2: SNHLY, FYNNEI. V was trimmed by 2 bases and J by 0 bases, leaving 10 bases between them. CDR3 nucleotides: TGTGCCAGCAGTGAACGGAGGGTAGCGAACACCGGGGAGCTGTTTTTT. Translating it yields CASSERRVANTGELFF. The whole variable domain, remainder taken from reference TRBV2 and TRBJ2-2, is EPEVTQTPSHQVTQMGQEVILRCVPISNHLYFYWYRQILGQKVEFLVSFYNNEISEKSEIFDDQFSVERPDGSNFTLKIRSTKLEDSAMYFCASSERRVANTGELFFGEGSRLTVL.

Here the CDR3 DNA reads TGTGCCTGGAGTGTACCAACAGGGGACCAGCCCCAGCATTTT. As protein: CAWSVPTGDQPQHF. The V and J genes are TRBV30 and TRBJ1-5, with TRBD1 matching over 7 bases. Per the germline V gene, CDR1 is GTSNPN and CDR2 is SVGIG (reference sequence). This CDR3 has 14 amino acids. The V segment lost 0 bases and the J segment 7 bases; nucleotides outside the gene matches: 6.

The genes are TRBV6-5 and TRBJ1-5, with a tentative D call TRBD1 (5 bases). CDR1 and CDR2 from the germline V gene are MNHEY and SVGAGI. The V and J ends lost 2 bases and 7 bases respectively, with 15 bases between them. The CDR3 is made up of 15 amino acids. CDR3 DNA: TGTGCCAGCAGTTACCTCGCAGGGTCTGGCCAGCCCCAGCATTTT. Translated: CASSYLAGSGQPQHF.

The chain combines TRBV4-2 with TRBJ2-2; maybe TRBD2 (5 bases). The CDR3 has 12 residues. Germline CDR1 reads LGHNA; CDR2 reads YNFKEQ. V was cut by 3 bases and J by 8 bases, with 7 bases left in between. CDR3 DNA: TGTGCCAGCAGCCAGGGAGTTGGGGAGCTGTTTTTT. This sequence encodes CASSQGVGELFF.

V usage is TRBV18 and J usage is TRBJ2-7, with 7 bases fitting TRBD1. The V segment lost 6 bases and the J segment 3 bases; nucleotides outside the gene matches: 14. The CDR3 has 16 residues. CDR1 KGHSH and CDR2 LQKENI come from the germline V gene. The CDR3 protein is CASSPFDRATSYEQYF. The CDR3 DNA reads as TGTGCCAGCTCCCCGTTTGACAGGGCGACCAGCTACGAGCAGTACTTC. The complete variable domain, with remaining parts taken from reference TRBV18 and TRBJ2-7, reads NAGVMQNPRHLVRRRGQEARLRCSPMKGHSHVYWYRQLPEEGLKFMVYLQKENIIDESGMPKERFSAEFPKEGPSILRIQQVVRGDSAAYFCASSPFDRATSYEQYFGPGTRLTVT.

This rearrangement joins TRBV5-4 to TRBJ2-1; D might be TRBD1 (6 bases). The CDR3 is 13 residues long. The V gene lost 4 bases and the J gene lost 4 bases, with 9 bases spanning the gap. Germline CDR1 and CDR2: SGHNT and YYREEE (reference sequence). CDR3 bases: TGTGCCAGCAGCATGGGGGCGTACAATGAGCAGTTCTTC. It is translated as CASSMGAYNEQFF.

The chain uses TRBV5-1 and TRBJ2-7; the D gene is possibly TRBD1 (5 bases). The germline V gene encodes CDR1 SGHRS and CDR2 YFSETQ. The V gene lost 0 bases and the J gene lost 5 bases, with 12 bases spanning the gap. This CDR3 has 14 amino acids. The CDR3 loop is CASSLVSRADEQYF. In DNA, the CDR3 is TGCGCCAGCAGCTTGGTTTCCAGGGCTGACGAGCAGTACTTC. Full variable domain (remainder filled in from reference TRBV5-1 and TRBJ2-7): KAGVTQTPRYLIKTRGQQVTLSCSPISGHRSVSWYQQTPGQGLQFLFEYFSETQRNKGNFPGRFSGRQFSNSRSEMNVSTLELGDSALYLCASSLVSRADEQYFGPGTRLTVT.

J is TRBJ1-4 and V is TRBV9; D possibly corresponds to TRBD1 (6 bases). CDR3 length equals 14 residues. Deletions cut 1 base from V and 7 bases from J, with 11 bases between. The V gene's germline CDR1 is SGDLS and CDR2 YYNGEE. The CDR3 sequence: CASSVSQGGEKLFF. CDR3 DNA: TGTGCCAGCAGCGTATCACAGGGCGGTGAAAAACTGTTTTTT.